This T cell receptor (beta chain) is from a study of STAT5B mutations in CD4+ large granular lymphocyte leukemia. Whole-study findings and limits: Approximately 25% of private leukemic clonotypes occurred rarely in other patients' non-leukemic repertoires. Top patient clones used TRBV06 genes more often: 8/27 versus 2/35 in controls.

In germline, CDR1 is SEHNR, CDR2 FQNEAQ (reference sequence). Trimming took 5 bases from V and 2 from J, leaving 13 bases between them. This CDR3 has 15 residues. The survey-level immunoSEQ assay was used. Repertoires were generated with immunoSEQ multiplex PCR, while TCRdb's copy carries only in-frame clones and drops some. The sample contains over 30,000 clones, about 80% of which appear only once. Details on this clone: Its target is unknown.

The rearrangement uses TRBV7-9 and TRBJ2-1, with a weak D call TRBD2 (5 bases). The sequencing sample was made of CD4+ T cells from blood buffy coats. The TCR originated in a human donor in good health. The CDR3, as DNA: TGTGCCAGCAGCATGCTTGCGGAGGCCTACAATGAGCAGTTCTTC. Protein: CASSMLAEAYNEQFF.